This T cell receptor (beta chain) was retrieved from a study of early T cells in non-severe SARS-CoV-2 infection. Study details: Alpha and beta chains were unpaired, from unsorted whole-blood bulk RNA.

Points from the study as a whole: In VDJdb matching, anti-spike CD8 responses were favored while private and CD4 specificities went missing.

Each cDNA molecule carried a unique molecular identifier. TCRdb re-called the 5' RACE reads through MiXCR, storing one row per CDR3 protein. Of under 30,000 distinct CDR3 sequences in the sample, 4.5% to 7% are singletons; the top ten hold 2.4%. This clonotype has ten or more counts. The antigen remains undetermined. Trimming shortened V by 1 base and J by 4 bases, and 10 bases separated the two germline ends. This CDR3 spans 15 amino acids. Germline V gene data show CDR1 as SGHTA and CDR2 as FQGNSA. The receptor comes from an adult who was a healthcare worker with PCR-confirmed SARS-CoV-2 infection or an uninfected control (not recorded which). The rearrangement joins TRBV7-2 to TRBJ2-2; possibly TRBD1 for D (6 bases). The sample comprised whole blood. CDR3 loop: CASSLVIGGTGELFF. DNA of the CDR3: TGTGCCAGCAGCTTAGTAATAGGGGGCACCGGGGAGCTGTTTTTT.